What follows are 10 T cell receptor beta chains derived from one specimen sequenced in a study of blood T cell repertoires in COVID-19. Clones were sequenced by immunoSEQ multiplex PCR, and TCRdb holds only the in-frame ones, with some missing. The table lists about 170,000 clones, 90% to 95% of them singletons. The sequenced sample consisted of peripheral blood. The receptors here all came from a woman between 45 and 60 years old with acute or convalescent COVID-19.

The CDR3 sequence: CASSPLHGRRTTNEKLFF. For the CDR3, the DNA is TGTGCCAGCAGCCCCCTCCATGGAAGGAGAACAACTAATGAAAAACTGTTTTTT. The chain carries TRBV9 and TRBJ1-4; D remains ambiguous. The length of the CDR3 is 18 residues. Germline V lookup: CDR1 SGDLS, CDR2 YYNGEE. The V end lost 4 bases, the J end lost 0 bases, and 19 bases lay between the germline ends.

The chain has TRBV4-1 and TRBJ1-1, with a possible D match to TRBD1 (5 bases). The germline gives CDR1 MGHRA, CDR2 YSYEKL. V lost 2 bases, J lost 11 bases, and 27 bases lay in between. This CDR3 region has 17 residues. CDR3 region: CASSQLALGQAGGEAFF. The CDR3 DNA is TGCGCCAGCAGCCAATTAGCTTTGGGCCAGGCCGGGGGTGAGGCTTTCTTT.

The chain joins TRBV28 to TRBJ2-1, with D possibly being TRBD2 (5 bases). This CDR3 spans 16 amino acids. Germline loops: CDR1 MDHEN, CDR2 SYDVKM. With 3 bases removed from V and 7 bases from J, the gap between germline ends came to 19 bases. In DNA, the CDR3 is TGTGCCAGCAGTTTCGCTAGCCTCCTGAGCTTTAATGAGCAGTTCTTC. The encoded protein is CASSFASLLSFNEQFF.

The chain uses TRBV5-5 and TRBJ1-2, with TRBD1 matching 10 bases. The CDR3 contains 14 residues. Trimming cost V 4 bases and J 7 bases; bases outside gene matches: 7. Germline CDR1 and CDR2: SGHKS and YYEKEE (reference sequence). The CDR3 is CASSAGDRGRGYTF. In nucleotides, the CDR3 is TGTGCCAGCAGCGCAGGGGACAGGGGACGTGGCTACACCTTC.

The chain is built from TRBV29-1 and TRBJ1-4, with D possibly TRBD1 on 5 matching bases. This CDR3 has 12 residues. V lost 1 base to trimming and J lost 8 bases, with 8 bases between them. The germline V gene has CDR1 SQVTM and CDR2 ANQGSEA. CDR3 sequence reads: CSVEGGGEKLFF. The CDR3 nucleotides are TGCAGCGTTGAAGGGGGCGGCGAAAAACTGTTTTTT. Full variable domain (remainder filled in from reference TRBV29-1 and TRBJ1-4): SAVISQKPSRDICQRGTSLTIQCQVDSQVTMMFWYRQQPGQSLTLIATANQGSEATYESGFVIDKFPISRPNLTFSTLTVSNMSPEDSSIYLCSVEGGGEKLFFGSGTQLSVL.

The V and J genes are TRBV19 and TRBJ2-1; 9 positions match TRBD2. V shed 1 base, J shed 7 bases, and the junction held 5 bases outside the gene matches. The CDR3 sequence is 15 residues long. In germline, CDR1 is LNHDA, CDR2 SQIVND (reference sequence). CDR3 in DNA: TGTGCCAGTAGTATAGTTAGCGGGAGTATGAATGAGCAGTTCTTC. It codes for CASSIVSGSMNEQFF.

This chain links TRBV27 with TRBJ1-5; no clear D. The CDR3 loop spans 14 amino acids. Trimming shortened V by 5 bases and J by 3 bases, and 11 bases separated the two germline ends. Germline V gene sequence: CDR1 MNHEY, CDR2 SMNVEV (reference sequence). CDR3 in amino acids: CASSRAGINQPQHF. The CDR3 coding sequence is TGTGCCAGCAGTCGGGCGGGAATCAATCAGCCCCAGCATTTT.

The V call is TRBV4-3, the J call TRBJ2-3, with 10 bases fitting TRBD2. The CDR3 is 17 residues long. CDR1 LGHNA and CDR2 YSLEER come from the germline V gene. After removal of 1 base from V and 4 bases from J, the junction contained 8 bases not matched to a gene. The DNA of the CDR3 is TGCGCCAGCAGCCAAGGGGGGCTAGCGGGAGTTCCAGATACGCAGTATTTT. It encodes CASSQGGLAGVPDTQYF.

CDR3 in DNA: TGTGCCAGTAGAGGCGGGAGTCAGGGAACCGGGGAGCTGTTTTTT. Translation: CASRGGSQGTGELFF. This chain uses TRBV19 with TRBJ2-2; 7 nucleotides align to TRBD2. J lost 5 bases, V lost 6 bases, and 9 bases had no gene match. The germline CDR1 and CDR2 sequences are LNHDA and SQIVND (reference sequence). The CDR3 consists of 15 residues.

The rearrangement uses TRBV6-5 and TRBJ1-2; D gene unclear. Trimming took off 5 bases at V and 9 bases at J, with 13 bases between the two ends. The CDR3 extends over 12 amino acids. Germline V CDR1 and CDR2: MNHEY, SVGAGI. CDR3 sequence (DNA): TGTGCCAGCAGTACTTACGACAAGAGCTACACCTTC. Protein: CASSTYDKSYTF.